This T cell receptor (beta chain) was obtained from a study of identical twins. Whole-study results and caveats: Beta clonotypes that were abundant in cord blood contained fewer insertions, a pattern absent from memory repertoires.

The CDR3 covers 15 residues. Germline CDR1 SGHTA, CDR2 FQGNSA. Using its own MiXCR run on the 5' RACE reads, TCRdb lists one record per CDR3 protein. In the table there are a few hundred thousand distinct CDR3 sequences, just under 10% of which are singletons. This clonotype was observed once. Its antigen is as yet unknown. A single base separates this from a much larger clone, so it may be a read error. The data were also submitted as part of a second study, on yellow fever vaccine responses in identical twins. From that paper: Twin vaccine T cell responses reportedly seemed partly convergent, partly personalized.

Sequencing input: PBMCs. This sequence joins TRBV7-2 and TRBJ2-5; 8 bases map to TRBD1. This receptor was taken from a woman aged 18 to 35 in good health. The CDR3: CASSLYGTGQETQHF. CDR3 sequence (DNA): TGTGCCAGCAGCTTATACGGGACAGGACAAGAGACCCAGCACTTC.